This T cell receptor (beta chain) was sequenced in a study of blood T cells in healthy people across ages (dated by TCRdb to the mid-2010s). Context from the whole study: Template switching captured roughly one uniquely barcoded TCR beta cDNA molecule per two T cells in model experiments. Age-related changes in TCR beta repertoire diversity were measured in the study by deep sequencing normalized with unique cDNA molecular identifiers. Donors were grouped into four age groups: young (average about 15 years), middle-aged (about 40), aged (about 59) and long-lived (just over 80). To avoid experimental bias, donors of different ages were distributed randomly across sequencing lanes. For two donors (one aged 18 to 29 and one aged 80 or older), the study analyzed two additional independent replicas of 1 million unique cDNA reads from the same blood draw.

Library preparation employed 5' RACE. The sequencing machine was an Illumina HiSeq 2500. A second PCR of roughly 6 to 11 cycles was performed with a sample-barcoded 5' primer and a J-beta primer mix. A template-switch 5' adaptor carrying 12 random nucleotides introduced a unique molecular identifier onto each TCR beta cDNA molecule. Each sample yielded at least 2.5 million CDR3-containing paired-end reads. First-strand cDNA was synthesized from all RNA with the Mint cDNA synthesis kit, primed by a TRBC-specific oligonucleotide. Following uracil-DNA glycosylase treatment, all cDNA underwent a first 18-cycle PCR with the universal primers M1SS and BC2_uni_R. The paper's data handling went like this. For normalization, 1 million high-quality reads, each with a distinct molecular identifier, were randomly selected from each sample. Reads sharing molecular identifiers were discarded rather than binned into consensus sequences. MiTCR, with a Q25 quality threshold and the strictest error-elimination algorithm, was used for CDR3 identification, clonotype clustering and error correction. A nonparametric unseen species model with Euler transformation was used to estimate a lower bound on total TCR beta diversity. TCRdb reworked the public reads: Q25 trimming with fastp, MiXCR clone assembly, productive beta chains retained. Under each unique CDR3 protein, matching rows form one entry showing the most common genes and DNA. These V and J calls rely on TCRdb rather than the paper's analysis. The sample table records roughly 800,000 distinct CDR3 sequences; about three fifths of these occur just once. The ten most abundant clones make up approximately 23% of the sample.

The donors were around 39 Caucasian individuals from Russia, aged roughly 6 to 90 years, who were systemically healthy. Each donor gave approximately 9.4 milliliters of peripheral blood, drawn into EDTA-treated Vacutainer tubes. Ficoll-Paque density-gradient centrifugation was used to isolate PBMCs, with at least 6.5 million per sample. Total RNA, at least 5 micrograms per sample, was extracted from PBMCs with Trizol reagent. For every donor, an aliquot of PBMCs went through flow cytometry to measure the percentages of naive CD45RAhigh/CD27high T cells. From a lookup of the germline V gene, CDR1 and CDR2 are SGHRS and YFSETQ. From cysteine to phenylalanine, the CDR3 is 12 amino acids long. Of all the DNA, just the CDR3 is kept, 36 bases in frame from base 1. The junction carries 13 bases between V and J, which are trimmed by 5 bases and 8 bases respectively. Turning to this clonotype: There is no known antigen for this receptor. Qualities for individual bases were not recorded, and no much larger clone is one base off.

Results the study describes overall, beyond this receptor: Observed TCR beta diversity per million T cells fell roughly linearly with age, and a significant reduction was already apparent by age roughly 40. The long-lived group showed more naive CD4+ T cells, fewer expanded clones and increased TCR diversity than the aged group, suggesting age selection. Estimates of total diversity based on one million sequenced T cells were regarded as lower bounds and as underestimates. The percentage of naive T cells measured by flow cytometry correlated strongly with observed TCR beta diversity. Bulk unsorted PBMC profiling prevented conclusive comparison of naive and antigen-experienced compartments. Because the CMV infection status of the donors was unknown, age-related changes in expanded clonotypes may potentially have been confounded.

This sequence originates from a young man in good health. The chain links TRBV5-1 with TRBJ1-2; the D region possibly corresponds to TRBD1 (6 bases align). Sequences were obtained from blood. The sequenced DNA: TGCGCCAGCAGGACGGACAGCTGGGGCTACACCTTC. Its translation is CASRTDSWGYTF.